One sample yielded the 18 T cell receptor beta chains listed below, sequenced in a study of T cells of healthy individuals. TCRdb passed the 5' RACE reads through MiXCR, listing each CDR3 protein once. This table holds approximately 52,000 distinct CDR3 sequences, roughly 15% found once. The receptors here all came from a human donor in good health.

This clonotype was seen a handful of times. The rearrangement uses TRBV2 and TRBJ2-1; TRBD2 agrees at 10 bases. The CDR3 totals 15 residues. The germline CDR1 and CDR2 sequences are SNHLY and FYNNEI. With V trimmed by 0 bases and J by 6 bases, 2 bases remained unmatched. The CDR3 reads CASSEAGLASNEQFF. The CDR3, as DNA: TGTGCCAGCAGTGAAGCGGGACTAGCGAGCAATGAGCAGTTCTTC.

This clonotype was seen repeatedly, ten times or more. This chain links TRBV6-6 with TRBJ1-1; perhaps TRBD1 as D (5 bases). Germline loops: CDR1 MNHNY, CDR2 SVGAGI (reference sequence). Trimming stripped 3 bases from V and 3 bases from J, with 8 bases between. CDR3 length equals 13 residues. CDR3 in DNA: TGTGCCAGCAGTTATAGGGGCTACACTGAAGCTTTCTTT. Its translation: CASSYRGYTEAFF.

The CDR3 spells CAISESRLAGADTQYF. The CDR3 DNA sequence: TGTGCCATCAGTGAGTCGAGGCTAGCGGGGGCAGATACGCAGTATTTT. V is TRBV10-3 and J is TRBJ2-3; 10 positions match TRBD2. Losses at the gene ends were 0 bases for V and 4 bases for J; bases not matched to a gene: 4. CDR3 size: 16 residues. Looked up from germline, CDR1 is ENHRY and CDR2 is SYGVKD.

Many counts were recorded for this clonotype. A junction boundary mismatches the germline segment, possibly from a read error. The J gene is TRBJ2-7, the V gene TRBV3-1; possible D gene TRBD2, 6 bases. The CDR3 contains 12 residues. Germline V gene data show CDR1 as LGHDT and CDR2 as YNNKEL (reference sequence). CDR3 protein: CASSQGITRRDF. In DNA, the CDR3 is TGTGCCAGCAGCCAAGGAATAACGAGGAGGGACTTC.

This clonotype was seen a few times. The V call is TRBV6-5, the J call TRBJ2-1, with 7 bases aligning to TRBD2. Germline V gene sequence: CDR1 MNHEY, CDR2 SVGAGI. The CDR3 sequence is 13 residues long. V lost 6 bases and J lost 4; bases outside the gene matches: 3. CDR3 amino acids: CASRLAVYNEQFF. DNA for the CDR3: TGTGCCAGCAGGCTAGCGGTTTACAATGAGCAGTTCTTC.

This clonotype appeared a few times. The chain is built from TRBV29-1 and TRBJ1-2; perhaps TRBD1 as D (6 bases). Trimming removed 2 bases from V and 4 bases from J, with 11 bases in between. The V gene's germline CDR1 is SQVTM and CDR2 ANQGSEA. There are 13 residues in the CDR3. The CDR3 nucleotides are TGCAGCGTTGAAAACAGGGCCGGCTATGGCTACACCTTC. This gives the protein CSVENRAGYGYTF.

V and J are TRBV27 and TRBJ2-5, with 7 bases identical to TRBD1. Germline CDR1 MNHEY, CDR2 SMNVEV (reference sequence). With V trimmed by 6 bases and J by 5 bases, 12 bases remained unmatched. The CDR3 contains 15 residues. The CDR3, as DNA: TGTGCCAGCAGCTCTCCCCAAGGGGGCGGGGAGACCCAGTACTTC. Translated, it gives CASSSPQGGGETQYF.

About this clonotype: Just one base apart from a much larger clone, this may be a read error. The V and J genes are TRBV29-1 and TRBJ2-3, with 14 nucleotides matching TRBD2. CDR3 size: 16 residues. With 3 bases clipped from V and 8 bases from J, the junction kept 10 bases outside the gene matches. Looked up from germline, CDR1 is SQVTM and CDR2 is ANQGSEA. This CDR3 is CSVEWTSGGTRGTQYF. The CDR3 DNA reads as TGCAGCGTTGAGTGGACTAGCGGGGGGACTCGGGGTACGCAGTATTTT.

This clonotype has ten or more counts. The J gene is TRBJ1-2, the V gene TRBV20-1, with D maybe TRBD1 (5 bases). The CDR3 runs 13 residues. V lost 6 bases to trimming and J lost 0 bases, with 11 bases between them. Germline V gene data show CDR1 as DFQATT and CDR2 as SNEGSKA (reference sequence). CDR3: CSAPTASNYGYTF. The CDR3 DNA sequence: TGCAGTGCCCCGACAGCTTCTAACTATGGCTACACCTTC.

CDR3 loop: CASSVSSVNSPLHF. CDR3 bases: TGTGCCAGCAGTGTATCGTCGGTGAATTCACCCCTCCACTTT. The chain links TRBV6-1 to TRBJ1-6; D remains unclear. The V end lost 4 bases, the J end lost 7 bases, and 11 bases lay between the germline ends. Germline V gene data show CDR1 as MNHNS and CDR2 as SASEGT. This CDR3 comprises 14 residues.

The chain couples TRBV4-3 to TRBJ1-5, with no clear D. CDR3 length: 17 amino acids. Looked up from germline, CDR1 is LGHNA and CDR2 is YSLEER. The germline V and J ends were trimmed by 0 bases and 1 base, with 13 bases remaining between them. The CDR3 DNA follows: TGCGCCAGCAGCCAAGATCTGGCCCTAACCAGCAATCAGCCCCAGCATTTT. This sequence encodes CASSQDLALTSNQPQHF.

This clonotype showed up many times. The chain joins TRBV6-5 to TRBJ2-4; TRBD1 or TRBD2 may be the D gene (5 bases each). The CDR3 totals 13 residues. Trimming pared 6 bases from V and 8 bases from J, leaving 14 bases between. Germline values: CDR1 MNHEY, CDR2 SVGAGI. The CDR3 coding sequence is TGTGCCAGCAGCCCGCTGGGGGACCACATTCAGTACTTC. Translating it yields CASSPLGDHIQYF.

The V gene is TRBV14, the J gene TRBJ2-1; TRBD1 aligns across 10 bases. Germline assignment: CDR1 SGHDN and CDR2 FVKESK. The CDR3 length is 15 residues. With V trimmed by 3 bases and J by 5 bases, 4 bases remained unmatched. The CDR3 DNA follows: TGTGCCAGCAGCCAGACAGGGGGCCTCGACAATGAGCAGTTCTTC. This sequence encodes CASSQTGGLDNEQFF.

This clonotype was recorded many times. J is TRBJ2-2 and V is TRBV7-2; D remains ambiguous. The germline gives CDR1 SGHTA, CDR2 FQGNSA. V was shortened by 5 bases and J by 3 bases, with 10 bases between the two germline ends. The CDR3 runs 14 residues. CDR3 nucleotide sequence: TGTGCCAGCAGCGGCGGACCTTACACCGGGGAGCTGTTTTTT. Translated: CASSGGPYTGELFF.

This clonotype was counted a few times. The chain carries TRBV18 and TRBJ2-2; no reliable D call. Germline V gene sequence: CDR1 KGHSH, CDR2 LQKENI. V was trimmed by 6 bases and J by 5 bases, leaving 13 bases between them. The CDR3 is 14 amino acids. The CDR3 coding sequence is TGTGCCAGCTCCCCAGACGGTAATACCGGGGAGCTGTTTTTT. This translates into CASSPDGNTGELFF. Drawing the rest from reference TRBV18 and TRBJ2-2, the complete variable domain is NAGVMQNPRHLVRRRGQEARLRCSPMKGHSHVYWYRQLPEEGLKFMVYLQKENIIDESGMPKERFSAEFPKEGPSILRIQQVVRGDSAAYFCASSPDGNTGELFFGEGSRLTVL.

The V call is TRBV20-1, the J call TRBJ1-1; D is possibly TRBD1 (6 bases). The CDR3 is made up of 15 amino acids. Trimming cost V 2 bases and J 2 bases, with 15 bases left between them. The germline V gene encodes CDR1 DFQATT and CDR2 SNEGSKA (reference sequence). The CDR3 coding sequence is TGCAGTGCTAGACCGTGGGAACAGGGAAACACTGAAGCTTTCTTT. Protein sequence: CSARPWEQGNTEAFF.

The chain employs TRBV29-1 and TRBJ1-4, with unresolved D. This CDR3 has 14 amino acids. V was shortened by 4 bases and J by 0 bases, with 9 bases between the two germline ends. Germline-derived CDR1 and CDR2 are SQVTM and ANQGSEA. The CDR3 sequence is CSVVGSATNEKLFF. The CDR3 nucleotides are TGCAGCGTTGTTGGGTCAGCAACTAATGAAAAACTGTTTTTT. Full variable domain (rest looked up from reference TRBV29-1 and TRBJ1-4): SAVISQKPSRDICQRGTSLTIQCQVDSQVTMMFWYRQQPGQSLTLIATANQGSEATYESGFVIDKFPISRPNLTFSTLTVSNMSPEDSSIYLCSVVGSATNEKLFFGSGTQLSVL.

This clonotype was picked up a small number of times. This chain links TRBV10-3 with TRBJ2-3; 8 nucleotides agree with TRBD2. V gave up 0 bases and J gave up 4 bases; unmatched junction bases: 3. Germline loops: CDR1 ENHRY, CDR2 SYGVKD. The length of the CDR3 is 15 residues. The CDR3 sequence: CAISESISGADTQYF. For the CDR3, the DNA is TGTGCCATCAGTGAGTCGATTAGCGGGGCAGATACGCAGTATTTT.